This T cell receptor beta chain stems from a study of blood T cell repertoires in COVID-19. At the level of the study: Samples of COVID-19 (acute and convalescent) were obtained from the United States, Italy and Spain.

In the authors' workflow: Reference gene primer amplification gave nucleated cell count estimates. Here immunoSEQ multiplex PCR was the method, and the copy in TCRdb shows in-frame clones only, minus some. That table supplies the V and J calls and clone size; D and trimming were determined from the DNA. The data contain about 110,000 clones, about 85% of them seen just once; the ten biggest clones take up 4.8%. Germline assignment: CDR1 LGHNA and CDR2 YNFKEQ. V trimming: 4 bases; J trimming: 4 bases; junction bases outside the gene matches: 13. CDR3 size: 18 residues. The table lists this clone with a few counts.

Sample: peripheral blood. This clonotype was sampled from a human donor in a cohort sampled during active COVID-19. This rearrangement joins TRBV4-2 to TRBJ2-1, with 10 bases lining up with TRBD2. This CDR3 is CASSRTSGRADLYNEQFF. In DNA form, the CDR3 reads TGTGCCAGCAGCCGAACGAGCGGGAGGGCGGATTTGTACAATGAGCAGTTCTTC.